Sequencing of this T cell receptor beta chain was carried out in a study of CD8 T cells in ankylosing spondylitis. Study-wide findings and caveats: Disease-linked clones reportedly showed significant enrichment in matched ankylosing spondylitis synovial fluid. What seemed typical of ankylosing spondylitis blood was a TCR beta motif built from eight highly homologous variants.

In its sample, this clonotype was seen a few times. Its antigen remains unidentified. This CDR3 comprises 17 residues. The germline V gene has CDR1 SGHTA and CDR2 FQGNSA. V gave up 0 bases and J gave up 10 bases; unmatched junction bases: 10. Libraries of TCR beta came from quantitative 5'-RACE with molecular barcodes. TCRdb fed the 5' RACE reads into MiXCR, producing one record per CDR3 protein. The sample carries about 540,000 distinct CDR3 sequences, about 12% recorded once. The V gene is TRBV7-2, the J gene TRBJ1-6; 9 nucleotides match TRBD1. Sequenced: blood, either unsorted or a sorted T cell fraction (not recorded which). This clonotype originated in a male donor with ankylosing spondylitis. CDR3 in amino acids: CASSLASPGQGGSPLHF. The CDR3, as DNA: TGTGCCAGCAGCTTAGCTTCTCCGGGACAGGGTGGGTCACCCCTCCACTTT.